These 18 T cell receptor beta chains came from one sample sequenced in a study of blood T cell repertoires in COVID-19. Produced via immunoSEQ multiplex PCR; TCRdb's table is partial and in-frame only. The sample lists fewer than 350,000 clones; more than 75% were seen once. What was sequenced was PBMCs or T cells enriched from blood (not recorded which). The receptor set was obtained from a woman aged 40 to 50 with acute COVID-19.

The chain couples TRBV5-1 to TRBJ2-5, with D tentatively TRBD2 (6 bases). The germline CDR1 and CDR2 sequences are SGHRS and YFSETQ. The CDR3 loop spans 14 amino acids. V lost 4 bases and J 5 bases, leaving 15 bases between the germline ends. The CDR3 loop is CASSLRGGEETQYF. The CDR3 coding sequence is TGCGCCAGCAGCCTACGAGGAGGGGAGGAGACCCAGTACTTC.

The J gene is TRBJ2-1, the V gene TRBV5-8; tentatively, D is TRBD1 (6 bases). The CDR3 consists of 14 residues. Germline V gene sequence: CDR1 SGHTS, CDR2 YDEGEE. V dropped 0 bases and J dropped 16 bases, with 20 bases sitting between them. This CDR3 reads CASSLGGPVPRRFF. DNA of the CDR3: TGTGCCAGCAGCTTGGGGGGGCCCGTCCCTAGAAGATTCTTC.

V is TRBV6-5 and J is TRBJ1-4; 11 nucleotides agree with TRBD1. Germline CDR1 and CDR2: MNHEY and SVGAGI. This CDR3 region has 15 residues. Trimming took 5 bases from V and 5 from J; bases not matched to a gene: 4. The CDR3 sequence is CASSRGTGGNEKLFF. Here the CDR3 DNA reads TGTGCCAGCAGTCGCGGGACAGGGGGGAATGAAAAACTGTTTTTT.

V and J are TRBV28 and TRBJ1-5, with TRBD1 as a possible D gene (5 bases). This CDR3 region has 13 residues. Germline assignment: CDR1 MDHEN and CDR2 SYDVKM. Between the trimmed V and J ends, which lost 8 bases and 0 bases, there was a span of 8 bases. This CDR3 reads CASGGDSNQPQHF. The CDR3 coding sequence is TGTGCCAGCGGAGGGGATAGCAATCAGCCCCAGCATTTT. The whole variable domain, remainder taken from reference TRBV28 and TRBJ1-5, is DVKVTQSSRYLVKRTGEKVFLECVQDMDHENMFWYRQDPGLGLRLIYFSYDVKMKEKGDIPEGYSVSREKKERFSLILESASTNQTSMYLCASGGDSNQPQHFGDGTRLSIL.

The genes are TRBV6-6 and TRBJ1-4; TRBD1 agrees at 8 bases. CDR1 and CDR2 from the germline V gene are MNHNY and SVGAGI (reference sequence). V trimming: 5 bases; J trimming: 8 bases; junction bases outside the gene matches: 13. The CDR3 is 16 amino acids. The CDR3 region is CASSRPKDRVEEKLFF. The DNA of the CDR3 is TGTGCCAGCAGTCGACCCAAGGACAGGGTCGAGGAAAAACTGTTTTTT.

The rearrangement uses TRBV19 and TRBJ1-1; TRBD1 is a possible D gene (5 bases). Germline values: CDR1 LNHDA, CDR2 SQIVND (reference sequence). The V end lost 4 bases, the J end lost 0 bases, and 15 bases lay between the germline ends. The CDR3 runs 16 residues. In DNA, the CDR3 is TGTGCCAGTAGTAGTGGCAGGGTAGGGGTGAACACTGAAGCTTTCTTT. This sequence encodes CASSSGRVGVNTEAFF.

Only a few counts were recorded for this clone. The chain employs TRBV6-5 and TRBJ1-5; 8 positions agree with TRBD1. After removal of 5 bases from V and 2 bases from J, the junction contained 2 bases not matched to a gene. Per the germline V gene, CDR1 is MNHEY and CDR2 is SVGAGI. This CDR3 has 14 residues. The CDR3 coding sequence is TGTGCCAGCAGTCCGACAGGGGGCAATCAGCCCCAGCATTTT. Its translation is CASSPTGGNQPQHF.

This chain joins TRBV11-3 and TRBJ2-1, with D perhaps matching TRBD2 (5 bases). The ends were cut back, 5 bases at V and 8 bases at J, with 16 bases in the middle. The CDR3 loop spans 14 amino acids. Per germline, CDR1 SGHNT and CDR2 YENEEA. DNA for the CDR3: TGTGCCAGCAGCCCCTATGGTCCGCGGGATGAGCAGTTCTTC. Translated: CASSPYGPRDEQFF.

This sequence joins TRBV7-2 and TRBJ2-2; a possible D gene is TRBD2 (5 bases). The CDR3 loop spans 13 amino acids. Trimming stripped 2 bases from V and 6 bases from J, with 7 bases between. CDR1 and CDR2 (germline): SGHTA, FQGNSA. The CDR3 sequence is CASSLQLAGELFF. DNA of the CDR3: TGTGCCAGCAGCTTACAACTAGCCGGGGAGCTGTTTTTT.

The chain combines TRBV28 with TRBJ1-5; D is possibly TRBD1 (6 bases). Trimming pared 5 bases from V and 2 bases from J, leaving 13 bases between. Germline V gene lookup returns CDR1 MDHEN and CDR2 SYDVKM. This CDR3 is built from 15 residues. This CDR3 reads CASSPSRGGNQPQHF. The CDR3 nucleotides are TGTGCCAGCAGTCCCAGCAGGGGCGGCAATCAGCCCCAGCATTTT.

This clone was counted once. The rearrangement joins TRBV29-1 to TRBJ2-3, with TRBD1 identical over 12 bases. The CDR3 consists of 15 residues. Germline-derived CDR1 and CDR2 are SQVTM and ANQGSEA. Trimming at V came to 5 bases and at J to 1 base, leaving 4 bases not matched to a gene. For the CDR3, the DNA is TGCAGCGTTTCCGGGGACAGGGGGCGCACAGATACGCAGTATTTT. Protein product: CSVSGDRGRTDTQYF.

The genes are TRBV7-8 and TRBJ1-6; 7 nucleotides match TRBD1. The germline CDR1 and CDR2 sequences are SGHVS and FQNEAQ. This CDR3 comprises 15 residues. V trimming: 5 bases; J trimming: 10 bases; junction bases outside the gene matches: 11. CDR3 protein: CASSQNTGVISPLHF. CDR3 sequence (DNA): TGTGCCAGCAGCCAAAACACAGGGGTCATATCACCCCTCCACTTT.

The chain uses TRBV9 and TRBJ1-2, with TRBD1 as a possible D gene (5 bases). CDR1 and CDR2 (germline): SGDLS, YYNGEE. Between the trimmed V and J ends, which lost 1 base and 2 bases, there was a span of 6 bases. CDR3 length: 13 residues. The CDR3 loop reads CASSVYRNYGYTF. CDR3 DNA: TGTGCCAGCAGCGTATACAGGAACTATGGCTACACCTTC.

This rearrangement joins TRBV29-1 to TRBJ1-1; TRBD1 matches 9 bases. The CDR3 has 13 amino acids. V lost 4 bases to trimming and J lost 6 bases; unmatched junction nucleotides: 6. CDR1 is SQVTM, CDR2 ANQGSEA, per germline. The CDR3 spells CSVVGQGLPEAFF. The CDR3 nucleotides read TGCAGCGTTGTAGGACAGGGGCTGCCTGAAGCTTTCTTT.

The V gene is TRBV2, the J gene TRBJ1-3; D is ambiguous. The CDR3 consists of 12 residues. Trimming took 6 bases from V and 4 from J, leaving 7 bases between them. Germline values: CDR1 SNHLY, CDR2 FYNNEI. The CDR3: CASRKQGNTIYF. For the CDR3, the DNA is TGTGCCAGCAGGAAACAAGGAAACACCATATATTTT.

The chain employs TRBV6-2 or TRBV6-3 and TRBJ2-6; a weak D match, TRBD1 (6 bases). V lost 2 bases to trimming and J lost 2 bases, with 10 bases between them. Germline V gene lookup returns CDR1 MNHEY and CDR2 SVGEGT. The CDR3 is made up of 16 amino acids. CDR3 bases: TGTGCCAGCAGTTACCACAGGGAAACTGGGGCCAACGTCCTGACTTTC. This codes for CASSYHRETGANVLTF.

The J gene is TRBJ2-3, the V gene TRBV5-1; D gene uncertain. The V gene's germline CDR1 is SGHRS and CDR2 YFSETQ. Trimming stripped 0 bases from V and 2 bases from J, with 7 bases between. The CDR3 extends over 14 amino acids. The CDR3 DNA reads TGCGCCAGCAGCTTGGCCCTCTACACAGATACGCAGTATTTT. Translated, it gives CASSLALYTDTQYF. Using reference TRBV5-1 and TRBJ2-3 for the parts outside the CDR3, the full variable domain is KAGVTQTPRYLIKTRGQQVTLSCSPISGHRSVSWYQQTPGQGLQFLFEYFSETQRNKGNFPGRFSGRQFSNSRSEMNVSTLELGDSALYLCASSLALYTDTQYFGPGTRLTVL.

This rearrangement joins TRBV3-1 (or the pseudogene TRBV3-2) to TRBJ2-3; 9 positions agree with TRBD2. Germline CDR1 reads LGHDT; CDR2 reads YNNKEL (reference sequence). The CDR3 contains 16 residues. V gave up 4 bases and J gave up 2 bases; unmatched junction bases: 7. The CDR3 nucleotides read TGTGCCAGCAGCCGCACTAGCGGGCGATACACAGATACGCAGTATTTT. Translation: CASSRTSGRYTDTQYF.